This T cell receptor (beta chain) was observed in a study of vaccination effects on CD4 cells after COVID-19. Across the whole study: ViraFEST assay sequencing came after antigen-specific CD4+ T cells were expanded with viral peptide pools. Post-vaccine sampling occurred a median 72 days after the second dose.

Note on this clone: Its antigen remains unidentified.

An approximately ten-day culture period preceded the isolation of CD4+ T cells. Two-dose vaccination with either BNT162b2 or mRNA-1273 was given to the participants. Findings of the study overall: Whether induced by infection or by vaccine, clones showed marked clonal contraction late after vaccination.

Profiled with immunoSEQ multiplex PCR; TCRdb holds only in-frame clones, not every one. The sample includes approximately 74,000 clones, nearly 75% of them seen just once. V lost 0 bases and J lost 5, with 14 bases in between. This CDR3 comprises 15 residues. The germline gives CDR1 SGHDT, CDR2 YYEEEE. The TCR sequence derives from a human donor who received a COVID-19 vaccine. The chain joins TRBV5-6 to TRBJ1-1; D gene uncertain. This specimen was CD4+ T cells from PBMCs cultured without peptide, taken after COVID-19 vaccination. The CDR3 coding sequence is TGTGCCAGCAGCTTGGGACGGGATGTAGGAACTGAAGCTTTCTTT. It is translated as CASSLGRDVGTEAFF.